This T cell receptor beta chain emerged from a study of shared clonotypes between healthy human individuals. This CDR3 is built from 18 residues. V was clipped by 2 bases and J by 6 bases; unmatched bases: 10. Sequencing used immunoSEQ multiplex PCR; TCRdb keeps in-frame clones, though not all of them. Among 2,500,000 or so clones listed, under 95% were seen once. The sequencing input was naive CD4+ T cells from PBMCs. Subset of the sample: CD45RA+ positively selected. The TCR comes from a man between 18 and 29 years old in good health. Some clones in this sample may be carry-over from other donors' samples. This sequence joins TRBV23-1 and TRBJ2-2; TRBD2 matches at 12 bases. TRBV23-1 is flagged as an ORF with uncertain function. The CDR3 sequence is CASSQLPRLAGAPGELFF. The CDR3 region has the DNA TGCGCCAGCAGTCAACTCCCCCGACTAGCGGGAGCTCCCGGGGAGCTGTTTTTT.